This record concerns one T cell receptor beta chain sequence. Its antigen is unknown. Base-call qualities are not available, and no considerably larger clone is one nucleotide away. Receptor libraries were prepared by PCR. Sequencing instrument: Illumina HiSeq 4000. The TCR beta-chain CDR3 region of each patient was profiled by high-throughput sequencing. The original pipeline was this. A classifier to discriminate distant-metastatic papillary thyroid cancer patients was built from CDR3 differences across clinicopathological groups. The Shannon index was used to assess repertoire diversity, and the Morisita-Horn index was used to assess tumor-blood repertoire similarity. TCRdb reran the public reads through fastp at Q25 and MiXCR, keeping productive beta chains. These V and J calls originate from TCRdb's pipeline instead of the authors' own analysis. The sample table lists about 32,000 clones, less than 20% of them with a count of one. The ten largest clonotypes hold approximately 8% of the sample.

None of the patients had been given any treatment before thyroid surgery. Using T-cell receptor beta sequencing, the researchers looked back retrospectively at clinical samples from patients, gathered between about 2011 and 2019. The data derive from a study of metastatic and nonmetastatic thyroid tumors (dated by TCRdb to 2019 to 2021). About the investigation overall: For patients with malignant and with benign thyroid disease, the researchers compared repertoires between peripheral blood samples and tumor or nodule tissue samples.

Here is what the overall study found, with its caveats: In both blood and tumor samples, TCR beta diversity was reported to be significantly higher in malignant tumors than in benign nodules.

The material sequenced was blood. The clonotype comes from a female donor with papillary thyroid cancer or a benign thyroid nodule (not recorded which). Some clones in this sample may be carry-over from other donors' samples.

The sequence in DNA is TGTGCCAGCAGGCGGGACAGGTCTTCTGGAAACACCATATATTTT. It encodes CASRRDRSSGNTIYF. Rearrangement joined TRBV6-1 to TRBJ1-3; TRBD1 lines up with 8 middle nucleotides. Trimming leaves V shorter by 6 bases and J shorter by 1 base, with the junction holding 5 bases beyond the gene matches. From its cysteine to its phenylalanine, the CDR3 spans 15 amino acids. Left in the record is the CDR3 DNA by itself, 45 bases read in frame from the first base. The CDR1 and CDR2 encoded by the germline V gene are MNHNS and SASEGT.